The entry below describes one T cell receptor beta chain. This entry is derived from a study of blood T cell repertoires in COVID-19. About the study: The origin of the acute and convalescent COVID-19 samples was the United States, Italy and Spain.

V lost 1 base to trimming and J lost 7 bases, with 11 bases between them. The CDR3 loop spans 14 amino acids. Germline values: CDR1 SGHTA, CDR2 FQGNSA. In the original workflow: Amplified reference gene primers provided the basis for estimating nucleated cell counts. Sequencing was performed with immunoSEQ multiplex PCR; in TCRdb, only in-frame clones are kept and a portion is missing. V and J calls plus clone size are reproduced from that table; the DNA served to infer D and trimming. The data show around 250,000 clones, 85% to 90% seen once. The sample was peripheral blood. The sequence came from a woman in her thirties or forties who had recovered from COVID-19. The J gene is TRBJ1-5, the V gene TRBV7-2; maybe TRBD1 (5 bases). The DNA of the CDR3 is TGTGCCAGCAGCTTAGGACAGACACCACAGCCCCAGCATTTT. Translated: CASSLGQTPQPQHF.